This T cell receptor (beta chain) was identified during a study of blood T cell repertoires in COVID-19. About the research overall: COVID-19 samples collected from the United States, Italy and Spain covered acute and convalescent phases. The cDNA or gDNA used as material had been derived from T cells, B-cell-depleted T cells, or PBMCs.

Germline V gene data show CDR1 as SQVTM and CDR2 as ANQGSEA. Trimming removed 6 bases at V and 9 bases at J, with 8 bases between. CDR3 length: 10 amino acids. Methods used by the authors: Estimation of nucleated cell counts relied on the amplification of reference gene primers. The table came from immunoSEQ multiplex PCR; TCRdb's copy has only in-frame clones and leaves some out. The V and J calls and clone size come from that table; D and trimming were worked out from the DNA. Of approximately 90,000 clones listed, 81% are singletons. The TCR comes from a man older than 75 with active or convalescent COVID-19. V usage is TRBV29-1 and J usage is TRBJ2-2; TRBD2 is a possible D gene (5 bases). The source material was peripheral blood. CDR3 in DNA: TGCAGCGTCGGCGGGCGGGAGCTGTTTTTT. This codes for CSVGGRELFF.